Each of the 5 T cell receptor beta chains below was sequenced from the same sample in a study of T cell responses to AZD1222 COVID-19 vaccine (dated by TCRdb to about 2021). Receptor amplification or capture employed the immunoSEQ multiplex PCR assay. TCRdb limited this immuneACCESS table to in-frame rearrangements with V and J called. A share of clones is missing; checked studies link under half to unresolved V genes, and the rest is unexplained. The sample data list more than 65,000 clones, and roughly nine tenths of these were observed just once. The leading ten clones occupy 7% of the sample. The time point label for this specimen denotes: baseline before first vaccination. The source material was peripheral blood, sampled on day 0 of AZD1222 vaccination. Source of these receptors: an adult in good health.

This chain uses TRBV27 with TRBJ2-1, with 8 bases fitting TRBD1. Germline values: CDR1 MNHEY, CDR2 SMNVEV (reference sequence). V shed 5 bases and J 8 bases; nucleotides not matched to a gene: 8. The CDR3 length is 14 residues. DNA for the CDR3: TGTGCCAGCAGTCCAACCCCACAGGGGGATGAGCAGTTCTTC. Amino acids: CASSPTPQGDEQFF.

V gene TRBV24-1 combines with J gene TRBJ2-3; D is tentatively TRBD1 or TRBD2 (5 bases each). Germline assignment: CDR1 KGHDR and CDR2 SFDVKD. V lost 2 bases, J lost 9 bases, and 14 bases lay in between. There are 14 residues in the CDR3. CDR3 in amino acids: CATSDSPGTSTQYF. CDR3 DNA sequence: TGTGCCACCAGTGATTCCCCTGGGACCTCGACGCAGTATTTT.

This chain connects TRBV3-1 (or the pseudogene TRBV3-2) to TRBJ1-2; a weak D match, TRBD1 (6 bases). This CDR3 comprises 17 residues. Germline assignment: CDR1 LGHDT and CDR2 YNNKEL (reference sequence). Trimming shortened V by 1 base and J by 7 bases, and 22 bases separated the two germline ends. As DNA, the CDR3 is TGTGCCAGCAGCCAAGCGGGGGGACACTCGCAGTCGGGTGGCTACACCTTC. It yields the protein CASSQAGGHSQSGGYTF.

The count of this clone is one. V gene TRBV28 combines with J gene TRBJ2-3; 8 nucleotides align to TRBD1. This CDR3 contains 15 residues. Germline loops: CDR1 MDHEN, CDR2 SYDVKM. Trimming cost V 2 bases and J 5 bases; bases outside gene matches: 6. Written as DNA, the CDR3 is TGTGCCAGCAGTTTAATTCAGGGGGCCGGAGATACGCAGTATTTT. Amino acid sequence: CASSLIQGAGDTQYF.

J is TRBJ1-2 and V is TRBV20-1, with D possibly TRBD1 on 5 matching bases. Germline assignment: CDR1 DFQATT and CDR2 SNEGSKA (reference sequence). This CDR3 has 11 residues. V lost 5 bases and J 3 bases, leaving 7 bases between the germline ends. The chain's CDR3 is CSAATDYGYTF. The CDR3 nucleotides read TGCAGTGCTGCGACAGACTATGGCTACACCTTC.